These 31 T cell receptor beta chains originate from one sample sequenced in a study of blood T cell repertoires in COVID-19. The table came from immunoSEQ multiplex PCR; TCRdb's copy has only in-frame clones and leaves some out. This table holds 250,000 to 300,000 clones, roughly 85% found once. Sequencing used peripheral blood. These receptors came from a man between 50 and 59 years old with active or convalescent COVID-19.

This clone was seen just once. The rearrangement joins TRBV2 to TRBJ2-3, with D tentatively TRBD1 (6 bases). This CDR3 has 14 residues. CDR1 is SNHLY, CDR2 FYNNEI, per germline. Trimming stripped 7 bases from V and 1 base from J, with 12 bases between. CDR3 sequence reads: CASKFSGGTDTQYF. The CDR3 nucleotides read TGTGCCAGCAAGTTTTCAGGGGGCACAGATACGCAGTATTTT.

About this clone itself: Other DNA sequences in this specimen translate into the identical CDR3. The chain has TRBV3-1 (or the pseudogene TRBV3-2) and TRBJ2-1; no definite D call. The CDR3 spans 13 residues. Per the germline V gene, CDR1 is LGHDT and CDR2 is YNNKEL (reference sequence). V was cut by 1 base and J by 3 bases, with 4 bases left in between. The CDR3 protein is CASSQGLYNEQFF. DNA of the CDR3: TGTGCCAGCAGCCAAGGACTCTACAATGAGCAGTTCTTC.

The gene calls are TRBV9 and TRBJ2-4; 7 positions agree with TRBD1. The CDR3 is 13 residues long. Trimming took 0 bases from V and 8 from J; bases not matched to a gene: 2. CDR1 is SGDLS and CDR2 is YYNGEE in the germline V gene. DNA of the CDR3: TGTGCCAGCAGCGTAGGACAGGGAGACATTCAGTACTTC. Its protein is CASSVGQGDIQYF.

The rearrangement links TRBV30 to TRBJ1-1; a weak D match, TRBD1 (5 bases). The ends were cut back, 0 bases at V and 11 bases at J, with 16 bases in the middle. Germline V CDR1 and CDR2: GTSNPN, SVGIG (reference sequence). This CDR3 is built from 13 residues. The CDR3 DNA follows: TGTGCCTGGAGTGTATCCCAGGGCTGGATGGCTTTCTTT. Translation: CAWSVSQGWMAFF.

The chain is built from TRBV7-9 and TRBJ1-2; 10 nucleotides align to TRBD1. J was trimmed by 5 bases and V by 4 bases; bases with no gene match: 16. There are 18 residues in the CDR3. Germline V lookup: CDR1 SEHNR, CDR2 FQNEAQ (reference sequence). CDR3 sequence: CASSSNPGKGQGGYGYTF. CDR3 coding DNA: TGTGCCAGCAGCTCCAATCCCGGAAAAGGACAGGGGGGGTATGGCTACACCTTC.

This clone appeared a single time. This rearrangement joins TRBV28 to TRBJ2-1, with D hard to call. The CDR3 has 13 amino acids. Germline V gene sequence: CDR1 MDHEN, CDR2 SYDVKM. Trimming took 8 bases from V and 6 from J, leaving 14 bases between them. Here the CDR3 reads CASGLTSRNEQFF. CDR3 nucleotide sequence: TGTGCCAGCGGGTTGACTTCGCGCAATGAGCAGTTCTTC.

Of note for this clone: Sequence at one end of the junction differs from germline and may be a read error. The rearrangement links TRBV6-1 to TRBJ2-7; weak D call: TRBD2 (6 bases). The CDR3 is made up of 15 amino acids. Germline CDR1 reads MNHNS; CDR2 reads SASEGT. DNA for the CDR3: TGTGCCAGCAGCGAAGAAGGGAGGCGGCCCTACGAGCAGTACTTC. Translated: CASSEEGRRPYEQYF.

The chain joins TRBV6-1 to TRBJ2-2; 8 nucleotides match TRBD2. Looked up from germline, CDR1 is MNHNS and CDR2 is SASEGT. The CDR3 is 17 amino acids. The junction had 9 bases not matched to a gene; V was cut back by 0 bases and J by 6 bases. CDR3 coding DNA: TGTGCCAGCAGTGAAGCGCTTCGGGCGGGAGGCGCCGGGGAGCTGTTTTTT. It yields the protein CASSEALRAGGAGELFF.

V is TRBV6-6 and J is TRBJ2-2; TRBD2 aligns across 10 bases. This CDR3 has 15 residues. After removal of 7 bases from V and 6 bases from J, the junction contained 8 bases not matched to a gene. Germline-derived CDR1 and CDR2 are MNHNY and SVGAGI (reference sequence). This CDR3 is CASTGAGGYPGELFF. The DNA of the CDR3 is TGTGCCAGCACCGGAGCGGGAGGGTACCCCGGGGAGCTGTTTTTT.

This clone was recorded a few times. The chain recombines TRBV24-1 with TRBJ2-3; 9 positions agree with TRBD1. Germline V CDR1 and CDR2: KGHDR, SFDVKD. Unmatched junction bases numbered 10, after V lost 3 bases and J lost 4 bases. The CDR3 has 17 residues. In nucleotides, the CDR3 is TGTGCCACCAGTGATCCCGAAGGGACAGGGAGGGCAGATACGCAGTATTTT. Its translation: CATSDPEGTGRADTQYF.

The V gene is TRBV18, the J gene TRBJ1-4; D may be TRBD1 (5 bases). Trimming pared 3 bases from V and 6 bases from J, leaving 11 bases between. CDR3 length equals 14 residues. Germline assignment: CDR1 KGHSH and CDR2 LQKENI. CDR3 coding DNA: TGTGCCAGCTCACCCGGGACTGGGGATGAAAAACTGTTTTTT. It yields the protein CASSPGTGDEKLFF.

The chain has TRBV7-9 and TRBJ1-4, with 7 bases fitting TRBD1. Per the germline V gene, CDR1 is SEHNR and CDR2 is FQNEAQ (reference sequence). CDR3 length equals 13 residues. The J segment lost 2 bases and the V segment lost 6 bases, leaving 0 bases of the junction unmatched. The CDR3 DNA reads TGTGCCAGCAGACAGGGGACTAATGAAAAACTGTTTTTT. The encoded protein is CASRQGTNEKLFF.

This clone occurred once. This chain connects TRBV27 to TRBJ1-6; TRBD1 is a possible D gene (6 bases). The CDR3 covers 16 residues. The V gene's germline CDR1 is MNHEY and CDR2 SMNVEV (reference sequence). The V end was cut by 2 bases, the J end by 9 bases, with 17 bases between. The CDR3 protein is CASSLRQTQGGSPLHF. In nucleotides, the CDR3 is TGTGCCAGCAGTTTACGACAGACTCAAGGGGGTTCACCCCTCCACTTT.

In its sample, this clone was seen a few times. The rearrangement joins TRBV29-1 to TRBJ1-1, with D perhaps matching TRBD1 (5 bases). Trimming took 7 bases from V and 3 from J, leaving 9 bases between them. CDR1 is SQVTM and CDR2 is ANQGSEA in the germline V gene. This CDR3 contains 11 residues. DNA for the CDR3: TGCAGCGCCAGGGTGGACACTGAAGCTTTCTTT. Amino acids: CSARVDTEAFF. Drawing the rest from reference TRBV29-1 and TRBJ1-1, the complete variable domain is SAVISQKPSRDICQRGTSLTIQCQVDSQVTMMFWYRQQPGQSLTLIATANQGSEATYESGFVIDKFPISRPNLTFSTLTVSNMSPEDSSIYLCSARVDTEAFFGQGTRLTVV.

The V gene is TRBV11-2, the J gene TRBJ1-1; 8 positions match TRBD1. This CDR3 has 14 residues. V lost 0 bases and J lost 11; bases outside the gene matches: 8. Per the germline V gene, CDR1 is SGHAT and CDR2 is FQNNGV. As DNA, the CDR3 is TGTGCCAGCAGCTTAGATATCAGGGGGCGATCGGCTTTCTTT. It codes for CASSLDIRGRSAFF.

This sequence joins TRBV5-1 and TRBJ1-2, with D tentatively TRBD1 (5 bases). Germline V gene lookup returns CDR1 SGHRS and CDR2 YFSETQ. V lost 2 bases, J lost 6 bases, and 14 bases lay in between. The CDR3 length is 14 residues. The CDR3 sequence is CASSFTTGIDGYTF. In DNA form, the CDR3 reads TGCGCCAGCAGCTTTACTACAGGTATAGATGGCTACACCTTC.

This clone appeared a single time. The V call is TRBV28, the J call TRBJ1-5, with TRBD1 matching over 7 bases. Germline V lookup: CDR1 MDHEN, CDR2 SYDVKM. This CDR3 has 15 residues. Trimming at V came to 4 bases and at J to 6 bases, leaving 9 bases not matched to a gene. CDR3: CASSWDSDTGQPQHF. Here the CDR3 DNA reads TGTGCCAGCAGTTGGGACAGCGACACGGGTCAGCCCCAGCATTTT.

This rearrangement joins TRBV2 to TRBJ1-1; TRBD1 might be the D (6 bases). This CDR3 has 13 residues. With 10 bases removed from V and 3 bases from J, the gap between germline ends came to 15 bases. CDR1 SNHLY and CDR2 FYNNEI come from the germline V gene. The CDR3 DNA is TGTGCCATCTCCAGGGGTGAGGACACTGAAGCTTTCTTT. Protein: CAISRGEDTEAFF.

The chain recombines TRBV5-1 with TRBJ2-5, with D unclear. V was pared by 0 bases and J by 1 base, with 10 bases between. The length of the CDR3 is 15 residues. Germline CDR1 and CDR2: SGHRS and YFSETQ. CDR3 coding DNA: TGCGCCAGCAGCTTGGGGGCAGGCTTCCAAGAGACCCAGTACTTC. Translated: CASSLGAGFQETQYF. The full variable domain, completed using reference TRBV5-1 and TRBJ2-5, is KAGVTQTPRYLIKTRGQQVTLSCSPISGHRSVSWYQQTPGQGLQFLFEYFSETQRNKGNFPGRFSGRQFSNSRSEMNVSTLELGDSALYLCASSLGAGFQETQYFGPGTRLLVL.

The CDR3 is CASSFGRTGELFF. The CDR3 coding sequence is TGTGCCAGCAGCTTTGGGCGAACCGGGGAGCTGTTTTTT. This chain uses TRBV5-5 with TRBJ2-2; unclear D gene. V lost 2 bases and J lost 5, with 7 bases in between. Germline CDR1 reads SGHKS; CDR2 reads YYEKEE (reference sequence). The CDR3 length is 13 residues.

The J gene is TRBJ2-7, the V gene TRBV19, with D possibly matching TRBD2 (6 bases). With 3 bases removed from V and 0 bases from J, the gap between germline ends came to 12 bases. The CDR3 loop spans 15 amino acids. CDR1 and CDR2 (germline): LNHDA, SQIVND (reference sequence). CDR3 nucleotides: TGTGCCAGTAGTATCGGGGGAAGTGGCTCCTACGAGCAGTACTTC. Its translation: CASSIGGSGSYEQYF.

V and J are TRBV5-4 and TRBJ2-7; the match to TRBD2 covers 7 bases. Losses at the gene ends were 1 base for V and 3 bases for J; bases not matched to a gene: 13. Germline V gene data show CDR1 as SGHNT and CDR2 as YYREEE (reference sequence). The CDR3 contains 17 residues. CDR3 loop: CASSLNSLSGDYYEQYF. CDR3 DNA: TGTGCCAGCAGCTTGAATAGCTTAAGCGGGGATTACTACGAGCAGTACTTC.

The genes are TRBV7-6 and TRBJ2-7; 9 positions agree with TRBD2. Germline loops: CDR1 SGHVS, CDR2 FNYEAQ. V was pared by 2 bases and J by 1 base, with 6 bases of the junction left unmatched. The CDR3 is 16 amino acids. The CDR3 DNA reads TGTGCCAGCAGCTTAAGCGGGACTAGCCGATCCTACGAGCAGTACTTC. This translates into CASSLSGTSRSYEQYF.

CDR3 in amino acids: CASSETGEGYTF. The DNA for the CDR3 is TGTGCCAGCAGTGAAACGGGGGAGGGCTACACCTTC. The chain couples TRBV2 to TRBJ1-2, with D tentatively TRBD1 (5 bases). V dropped 2 bases and J dropped 8 bases, with 9 bases sitting between them. This CDR3 is 12 amino acids long. Per the germline V gene, CDR1 is SNHLY and CDR2 is FYNNEI.

V is TRBV7-2 and J is TRBJ2-1, with TRBD2 as a possible D gene (7 bases). The germline V gene has CDR1 SGHTA and CDR2 FQGNSA. The CDR3 totals 15 residues. Trimming stripped 2 bases from V and 7 bases from J, with 15 bases between. In DNA form, the CDR3 reads TGTGCCAGCAGCTTAAGGCGGGGAGGGGGGAATGAGCAGTTCTTC. This encodes CASSLRRGGGNEQFF.

V usage is TRBV19 and J usage is TRBJ2-7; D might be TRBD1 (6 bases). CDR1 is LNHDA, CDR2 SQIVND, per germline (reference sequence). CDR3 length: 12 residues. Between the trimmed V and J ends, which lost 4 bases and 5 bases, there was a span of 9 bases. CDR3 amino acids: CASSKTGNEQYF. The CDR3 nucleotides read TGTGCCAGTAGTAAGACAGGTAACGAGCAGTACTTC.

V usage is TRBV9 and J usage is TRBJ2-5; D gene unclear. This CDR3 spans 15 amino acids. CDR1 and CDR2 from the germline V gene are SGDLS and YYNGEE. V lost 0 bases to trimming and J lost 1 base, with 10 bases between them. In DNA, the CDR3 is TGTGCCAGCAGCGTAGCTGTGTCGGGCCAAGAGACCCAGTACTTC. Its translation: CASSVAVSGQETQYF.

The V and J genes are TRBV6-2 or TRBV6-3 and TRBJ2-1; TRBD2 is a possible D gene (5 bases). Trimming removed 6 bases at V and 8 bases at J, with 17 bases between. The CDR3 length is 14 residues. From germline, CDR1 is MNHEY and CDR2 SVGEGT. CDR3 sequence: CASSPYRPEDEQFF. In nucleotides, the CDR3 is TGTGCCAGCAGCCCTTACCGGCCGGAGGATGAGCAGTTCTTC.

J is TRBJ1-1 and V is TRBV5-5; D is undetermined. CDR1 is SGHKS and CDR2 is YYEKEE in the germline V gene (reference sequence). The CDR3 runs 14 residues. The ends were cut back, 0 bases at V and 0 bases at J, with 6 bases in the middle. CDR3 amino acids: CASSLGRLNTEAFF. The DNA for the CDR3 is TGTGCCAGCAGCTTGGGTCGTCTGAACACTGAAGCTTTCTTT. Variable domain in full (rest from reference TRBV5-5 and TRBJ1-1): DAGVTQSPTHLIKTRGQQVTLRCSPISGHKSVSWYQQVLGQGPQFIFQYYEKEERGRGNFPDRFSARQFPNYSSELNVNALLLGDSALYLCASSLGRLNTEAFFGQGTRLTVV.

In its sample, this clone was seen a few times. As DNA, the CDR3 is TGTGCCTGGAGTCGCGGGAGGGCCCGATCTGGGGCCAACGTCCTGACTTTC. Translated: CAWSRGRARSGANVLTF. V gene TRBV30 combines with J gene TRBJ2-6; 9 nucleotides line up with TRBD2. The V segment lost 2 bases and the J segment 1 base; nucleotides outside the gene matches: 6. This CDR3 has 17 residues. From germline, CDR1 is GTSNPN and CDR2 SVGIG (reference sequence).

This rearrangement joins TRBV6-1 to TRBJ2-7, with 9 bases fitting TRBD2. The CDR3 has 15 amino acids. V was clipped by 0 bases and J by 8 bases; unmatched bases: 8. The germline gives CDR1 MNHNS, CDR2 SASEGT. This CDR3 reads CASSEALAGSLKQYF. The CDR3 coding sequence is TGTGCCAGCAGTGAAGCCCTAGCGGGATCTTTAAAGCAGTACTTC.